These 25 T cell receptor beta chains came from one sample sequenced in a study of blood T cell repertoires in COVID-19. Data came from immunoSEQ multiplex PCR; TCRdb stores just in-frame clones and leaves some out. The table includes about 250,000 clones, 83% detected once. Sample: PBMCs or T cells enriched from blood (not recorded which). Receptors originate from a woman between 40 and 50 years old who had been exposed to COVID-19.

This clone showed up just once. The rearrangement links TRBV5-1 to TRBJ1-4; D is ambiguous. The CDR3 length is 14 residues. V lost 5 bases and J 4 bases, leaving 12 bases between the germline ends. The germline gives CDR1 SGHRS, CDR2 YFSETQ. The CDR3 DNA reads as TGCGCCAGCAGAGATACCCCGGGTAATGAAAAACTGTTTTTT. It specifies CASRDTPGNEKLFF.

V and J are TRBV7-8 and TRBJ1-6; 7 nucleotides agree with TRBD1. The CDR3 spans 16 residues. V lost 5 bases to trimming and J lost 7 bases; unmatched junction nucleotides: 11. Germline-derived CDR1 and CDR2 are SGHVS and FQNEAQ. Written as DNA, the CDR3 is TGTGCCAGCAGCGTCCAGGTACAGGGGAACAATTCACCCCTCCACTTT. It yields the protein CASSVQVQGNNSPLHF.

The V and J genes are TRBV18 and TRBJ1-3; D gene ambiguous. V gave up 2 bases and J gave up 4 bases, with 12 bases separating them. The CDR3 covers 15 residues. The germline V gene encodes CDR1 KGHSH and CDR2 LQKENI. The CDR3 is CASSPSESWGNTIYF. CDR3 DNA: TGTGCCAGCTCACCATCTGAGTCGTGGGGAAACACCATATATTTT.

The chain couples TRBV7-3 to TRBJ2-3, with 7 nucleotides matching TRBD2. The CDR3 contains 14 residues. CDR1 and CDR2 from the germline V gene are SGHTA and FQGTGA. V was clipped by 4 bases and J by 1 base; unmatched bases: 2. CDR3 in amino acids: CASSSSGGTDTQYF. In DNA form, the CDR3 reads TGTGCCAGCAGCTCGAGCGGGGGCACAGATACGCAGTATTTT.

This chain links TRBV9 with TRBJ2-2; D unresolved. Germline assignment: CDR1 SGDLS and CDR2 YYNGEE. The V end lost 0 bases, the J end lost 8 bases, and 5 bases lay between the germline ends. This CDR3 has 12 residues. CDR3 region: CASSVVYGELFF. As DNA, the CDR3 is TGTGCCAGCAGCGTAGTTTATGGGGAGCTGTTTTTT. The full variable domain, rest sourced from reference TRBV9 and TRBJ2-2, is DSGVTQTPKHLITATGQRVTLRCSPRSGDLSVYWYQQSLDQGLQFLIQYYNGEERAKGNILERFSAQQFPDLHSELNLSSLELGDSALYFCASSVVYGELFFGEGSRLTVL.

This chain uses TRBV20-1 with TRBJ1-2, with D perhaps TRBD1 (6 bases). Germline-derived CDR1 and CDR2 are DFQATT and SNEGSKA (reference sequence). Trimming cost V 0 bases and J 13 bases, with 12 bases left between them. The CDR3 consists of 11 residues. The CDR3 DNA is TGCAGTGCTAGAGATGCAGGGGAGTGCACCTTC. Translation gives CSARDAGECTF.

The gene calls are TRBV18 and TRBJ1-1; D gene unclear. Germline lookup yields CDR1 KGHSH and CDR2 LQKENI. Trimming pared 6 bases from V and 1 base from J, leaving 9 bases between. The CDR3 loop spans 13 amino acids. The CDR3 nucleotides read TGTGCCAGCTCGGGCCAGACGAACACTGAAGCTTTCTTT. As protein: CASSGQTNTEAFF.

The chain recombines TRBV7-9 with TRBJ1-1; D not resolved. The V end lost 1 base, the J end lost 4 bases, and 13 bases lay between the germline ends. The CDR3 covers 15 residues. The germline gives CDR1 SEHNR, CDR2 FQNEAQ (reference sequence). The CDR3 loop reads CASSLEIGGSTEAFF. CDR3 coding DNA: TGTGCCAGCAGCTTAGAAATTGGAGGGAGCACTGAAGCTTTCTTT.

The chain joins TRBV4-3 to TRBJ1-2; TRBD1 is a possible D gene (5 bases). Between the trimmed V and J ends, which lost 0 bases and 8 bases, there was a span of 22 bases. This CDR3 contains 17 residues. Germline loops: CDR1 LGHNA, CDR2 YSLEER. The CDR3 coding sequence is TGCGCCAGCAGCCAAGACTGGGGCATCCTCGTCGGTGGGGGCTACACCTTC. This codes for CASSQDWGILVGGGYTF.

This clone was seen only a few times. The chain carries TRBV10-3 and TRBJ1-2; 8 bases agree with TRBD1. The junction had 6 bases not matched to a gene; V was cut back by 0 bases and J by 6 bases. Germline V CDR1 and CDR2: ENHRY, SYGVKD. The CDR3 spans 15 residues. The CDR3 reads CAISESPGGADGYTF. The CDR3 DNA reads TGTGCCATCAGTGAGTCACCAGGGGGCGCGGATGGCTACACCTTC.

This chain uses TRBV18 with TRBJ2-7; D possibly corresponds to TRBD1 (6 bases). Trimming left V 5 bases short and J 1 base short, with 9 bases between. The CDR3 consists of 13 residues. Germline CDR1 KGHSH, CDR2 LQKENI. The CDR3 coding sequence is TGTGCCAGCTCAGAACAGGGATCCTACGAGCAGTACTTC. Protein: CASSEQGSYEQYF.

This chain uses TRBV6-5 with TRBJ2-7; D ambiguous. The length of the CDR3 is 14 residues. With 6 bases removed from V and 6 bases from J, the gap between germline ends came to 18 bases. The germline gives CDR1 MNHEY, CDR2 SVGAGI. CDR3 amino acids: CASSRTVPLREQYF. The CDR3, as DNA: TGTGCCAGCAGCCGAACGGTACCTCTACGCGAGCAGTACTTC.

This clone was seen only once. The J gene is TRBJ2-7, the V gene TRBV9; 11 bases line up with TRBD2. With 2 bases clipped from V and 3 bases from J, the junction kept 1 base outside the gene matches. Germline CDR1 is SGDLS and CDR2 is YYNGEE. There are 14 residues in the CDR3. The CDR3 spells CASSVTSGNYEQYF. CDR3 sequence (DNA): TGTGCCAGCAGCGTGACTAGCGGGAACTACGAGCAGTACTTC.

There are a few counts of this clone. The chain joins TRBV4-1 to TRBJ1-1; TRBD1 is a possible D gene (6 bases). Trimming took off 4 bases at V and 5 bases at J, with 23 bases between the two ends. Germline CDR1 and CDR2: MGHRA and YSYEKL. The CDR3 has 17 amino acids. The chain's CDR3 is CASSPEKGEGRITEAFF. The CDR3 bases are TGCGCCAGCAGCCCAGAGAAGGGGGAGGGTAGAATAACTGAAGCTTTCTTT.

The rearrangement uses TRBV4-1 and TRBJ1-1, with a tentative D call TRBD1 (5 bases). CDR1 and CDR2 from the germline V gene are MGHRA and YSYEKL. V lost 1 base, J lost 0 bases, and 12 bases lay in between. The CDR3 covers 16 residues. The DNA for the CDR3 is TGCGCCAGCAGCCAAGGGCCGGGACTGATGAACACTGAAGCTTTCTTT. Its protein is CASSQGPGLMNTEAFF.

V usage is TRBV19 and J usage is TRBJ1-2; D gene uncertain. Trimming stripped 1 base from V and 4 bases from J, with 16 bases between. Germline V CDR1 and CDR2: LNHDA, SQIVND (reference sequence). CDR3 length: 16 amino acids. This CDR3 is CASSIVFGSTIYGYTF. Here the CDR3 DNA reads TGTGCCAGTAGTATAGTATTCGGGTCAACAATCTATGGCTACACCTTC.

The V call is TRBV20-1, the J call TRBJ2-5; TRBD2 aligns across 7 bases. This CDR3 region has 11 residues. Germline V gene sequence: CDR1 DFQATT, CDR2 SNEGSKA (reference sequence). J lost 10 bases, V lost 3 bases, and 5 bases had no gene match. The CDR3 reads CSARGSGDQYF. CDR3 nucleotide sequence: TGCAGTGCTAGGGGGAGCGGGGACCAGTACTTC.

V usage is TRBV6-5 and J usage is TRBJ1-1; D might be TRBD1 (5 bases). Trimming shortened V by 6 bases and J by 5 bases, and 10 bases separated the two germline ends. The CDR3 totals 12 residues. Germline lookup yields CDR1 MNHEY and CDR2 SVGAGI. The CDR3: CASSRGSTEAFF. The CDR3 coding sequence is TGTGCCAGCAGCCGGGGGAGTACTGAAGCTTTCTTT.

The CDR3 sequence: CASRADRAGNTIYF. CDR3 DNA sequence: TGTGCCAGCAGGGCAGACAGGGCTGGAAACACCATATATTTT. The rearrangement joins TRBV7-9 to TRBJ1-3; 7 nucleotides agree with TRBD1. The germline V gene has CDR1 SEHNR and CDR2 FQNEAQ (reference sequence). J gave up 2 bases and V 6 bases, and 4 bases lay outside the gene matches. The CDR3 has 14 amino acids.

This sequence joins TRBV7-8 and TRBJ2-5; 7 nucleotides align to TRBD1. Germline-derived CDR1 and CDR2 are SGHVS and FQNEAQ. The CDR3 extends over 18 amino acids. The trim removed 1 base at V and 3 bases at J, leaving 14 bases unmatched. The CDR3 coding sequence is TGTGCCAGCAGCTTAGTAGCCATGACAGGGCCCTGGGAAGAGACCCAGTACTTC. Its translation: CASSLVAMTGPWEETQYF.

V usage is TRBV11-2 and J usage is TRBJ2-3, with D possibly matching TRBD1 (6 bases). The CDR3 sequence is 14 residues long. The V end was cut by 4 bases, the J end by 2 bases, with 10 bases between. Germline V gives CDR1 SGHAT, CDR2 FQNNGV. DNA for the CDR3: TGTGCCAGCAGCTATACAGGGCCCACAGATACGCAGTATTTT. As protein: CASSYTGPTDTQYF.

The rearrangement joins TRBV28 to TRBJ2-5, with 7 bases that match TRBD2. V shed 5 bases and J 4 bases; nucleotides not matched to a gene: 10. The CDR3 spans 15 residues. Germline V gives CDR1 MDHEN, CDR2 SYDVKM. This CDR3 is CASSPPGLPRETQYF. CDR3 in DNA: TGTGCCAGCAGTCCACCGGGACTACCCCGAGAGACCCAGTACTTC.

This chain joins TRBV9 and TRBJ1-1, with 8 bases aligning to TRBD1. The CDR3 consists of 15 residues. Germline CDR1 SGDLS, CDR2 YYNGEE. V lost 3 bases, J lost 3 bases, and 7 bases stayed unmatched. CDR3: CASSAGTGADTEAFF. The CDR3, as DNA: TGTGCCAGCAGCGCCGGGACAGGAGCGGACACTGAAGCTTTCTTT.

The chain joins TRBV12-5 to TRBJ1-2; 10 nucleotides match TRBD1. From germline, CDR1 is LGHNT and CDR2 FRNRAP. CDR3 length equals 16 residues. J lost 6 bases, V lost 5 bases, and 12 bases had no gene match. The CDR3 is CASGTKGTGEVNGYTF. The CDR3 DNA sequence: TGTGCTAGTGGTACGAAGGGGACAGGGGAGGTTAATGGCTACACCTTC.

The V gene is TRBV18, the J gene TRBJ1-4; TRBD1 matches 8 bases. The CDR3 is 13 residues long. The V and J ends lost 6 bases and 7 bases, in that order; junction bases with no gene match: 4. Germline values: CDR1 KGHSH, CDR2 LQKENI. DNA of the CDR3: TGTGCCAGCTCGGGGGACAGGCTTGAAAAACTGTTTTTT. Translated: CASSGDRLEKLFF. Looking up the rest from reference TRBV18 and TRBJ1-4 gives the full variable domain: NAGVMQNPRHLVRRRGQEARLRCSPMKGHSHVYWYRQLPEEGLKFMVYLQKENIIDESGMPKERFSAEFPKEGPSILRIQQVVRGDSAAYFCASSGDRLEKLFFGSGTQLSVL.